This T cell receptor (beta chain) stems from a study of T cell responses to AZD1222 COVID-19 vaccine. Study-wide findings and caveats: Possibly, clonal diversity was underestimated; donors were largely white British and included more females. A reported finding is that nearly half of spike-specific TCRs target unmutated variant regions. The breadth and depth of Spike-specific TCRs increased once two AZD1222 doses had been given. At baseline, just a handful of AZD1222 recipients tested seropositive.

The V gene end was trimmed by 6 bases and the J gene end by 6 bases; junction bases not matched to a gene: 5. Germline V gives CDR1 ENHRY, CDR2 SYGVKD. This CDR3 is built from 13 residues. Assay: immunoSEQ multiplex PCR; the TCRdb copy retains only in-frame clones and omits some. The table lists approximately 150,000 clones, more than 85% of them singletons, with roughly 5.9% in the top ten. As regards this clone: Antigen specificity is unknown.

The chain recombines TRBV10-3 with TRBJ2-1; 7 bases line up with TRBD2. The TCR sequence derives from an adult in good health. The sequencing here drew on peripheral blood, taken on day 0 of AZD1222 vaccination. The CDR3 region is CAIRGGRSNEQFF. CDR3 nucleotides: TGTGCCATCAGAGGCGGGAGAAGCAATGAGCAGTTCTTC.